A selection of T cell receptor beta chains follows, all from one sample in a study of shared clonotypes between healthy human individuals. Generated by immunoSEQ multiplex PCR, the TCRdb table keeps only in-frame clones and is missing some. Among about 1 million clones, approximately 68% were seen once, and the ten largest hold approximately 1.5%. The sample was memory CD4+ T cells sorted from blood. The receptors come from a man aged 18 to 35 in good health. CDR3s leave out the opening cysteine and the closing phenylalanine or tryptophan. A D gene is named only where the DNA matches it firmly. The listing skips clone size in some rows; elsewhere it reads once, few, many or a size class.

v_call	d_call	clone_size	j_call	cdr3_aa
TRBV7-2	.	.	TRBJ2-7	ASSLYRSDYEQY
TRBV4-1	.	.	TRBJ2-2	ASSPRWGENTGELF
TRBV5-5	.	.	TRBJ1-5	ASSLRVGSVNQPQH
TRBV6-5	.	.	TRBJ2-7	ASSSRDGEY
TRBV11-2	.	.	TRBJ1-2	ASSSAGQLNYGYT
TRBV7-9	TRBD1	.	TRBJ2-7	ASSLEYMRQGDHEQY
TRBV7-9	.	.	TRBJ2-7	ASSPKGDRYEQY
TRBV2	.	.	TRBJ2-5	ASHRAQETQY
TRBV18	.	.	TRBJ1-4	ASSPQRGAGEKLF
TRBV2	.	.	TRBJ2-2	ASSRVFANTGELF
TRBV27	TRBD2	.	TRBJ2-1	ASTRLAGYNEQF
TRBV5-1	TRBD1	.	TRBJ2-7	ASSLGQGWDEQY
TRBV2	.	.	TRBJ2-5	ASNGRSRETQY
TRBV5-1	TRBD2	.	TRBJ2-2	ASSLVWRGANTGELF
TRBV2	.	many	TRBJ2-7	ATAGQNNYEQY
TRBV30	.	.	TRBJ1-6	AWGREGNSPLH
TRBV7-2	.	once	TRBJ1-5	ASSRETLNQPQH
TRBV5-1	.	once	TRBJ2-2	ASSYSDTGELF
TRBV5-6	.	.	TRBJ2-2	ASSLRVRGVHTGELF
TRBV30	.	.	TRBJ1-6	AWRRGADNSPLH
TRBV7-9	.	few	TRBJ1-2	ASSLGTDYYGYT
TRBV5-1	.	once	TRBJ2-3	ASSLAASQDTQY
TRBV6-5	.	few	TRBJ1-2	ASSYGPNYGYT
TRBV29-1	TRBD2	.	TRBJ2-5	SVTSGGRETQY
TRBV9	TRBD1	.	TRBJ1-3	ASSLPSGGVGNTIY
TRBV6-1	.	.	TRBJ2-7	ASSQIYEQY
TRBV4-1	.	.	TRBJ2-6	ASSQEWPSSGANVLT
TRBV7-2	TRBD2	.	TRBJ2-7	ASSRIRGGYEQY